These 20 T cell receptor beta chains were sequenced from one sample in a study of blood T cell repertoires in COVID-19. Generated by immunoSEQ multiplex PCR, the TCRdb table keeps only in-frame clones and is missing some. Altogether 100,000 to 140,000 clones are present, roughly 88% being singletons, with the ten largest covering 6.8%. The sequencing input was peripheral blood. The receptors were gathered from a man aged 50 or older with active or convalescent COVID-19.

V gene TRBV6-5 combines with J gene TRBJ2-7; D is possibly TRBD1 (6 bases). This CDR3 region has 14 residues. Germline V gene data show CDR1 as MNHEY and CDR2 as SVGAGI. The V and J ends lost 6 bases and 0 bases respectively, with 12 bases between them. The CDR3 coding sequence is TGTGCCAGCAGCAGGGGTGATCGCTCCTACGAGCAGTACTTC. Amino acid sequence: CASSRGDRSYEQYF.

The rearrangement joins TRBV28 to TRBJ2-5; possible D gene TRBD1, 6 bases. Germline V gene data show CDR1 as MDHEN and CDR2 as SYDVKM. The V and J ends lost 3 bases and 0 bases respectively, with 11 bases between them. The CDR3 extends over 15 amino acids. DNA for the CDR3: TGTGCCAGCAGTTTCAGGGGAAGGTACCAAGAGACCCAGTACTTC. The encoded protein is CASSFRGRYQETQYF.

The rearrangement uses TRBV18 and TRBJ2-7; 7 nucleotides line up with TRBD2. From germline, CDR1 is KGHSH and CDR2 LQKENI. The CDR3 contains 16 residues. The V and J ends lost 3 bases and 2 bases, in that order; junction bases with no gene match: 10. The chain's CDR3 is CASSPSGLAEAYEQYF. The CDR3 region has the DNA TGTGCCAGCTCACCCTCCGGGCTAGCGGAGGCCTACGAGCAGTACTTC. Combining the CDR3 with reference TRBV18 and TRBJ2-7 gives the whole variable domain NAGVMQNPRHLVRRRGQEARLRCSPMKGHSHVYWYRQLPEEGLKFMVYLQKENIIDESGMPKERFSAEFPKEGPSILRIQQVVRGDSAAYFCASSPSGLAEAYEQYFGPGTRLTVT.

The chain combines TRBV18 with TRBJ2-7; weak D call: TRBD1 (6 bases). The V end was cut by 0 bases, the J end by 2 bases, with 11 bases between. This CDR3 has 15 amino acids. Germline CDR1 reads KGHSH; CDR2 reads LQKENI. CDR3 sequence (DNA): TGTGCCAGCTCACCACCGGCCAGGGGCCCCTACGAGCAGTACTTC. Encoded protein: CASSPPARGPYEQYF. Drawing the rest from reference TRBV18 and TRBJ2-7, the complete variable domain is NAGVMQNPRHLVRRRGQEARLRCSPMKGHSHVYWYRQLPEEGLKFMVYLQKENIIDESGMPKERFSAEFPKEGPSILRIQQVVRGDSAAYFCASSPPARGPYEQYFGPGTRLTVT.

The CDR3 sequence: CASLETGTGLNEQFF. CDR3 DNA: TGTGCCAGCCTGGAGACCGGGACAGGGTTAAATGAGCAGTTCTTC. The V and J genes are TRBV27 and TRBJ2-1; 9 nucleotides align to TRBD1. J was trimmed by 7 bases and V by 8 bases; bases with no gene match: 12. The germline V gene encodes CDR1 MNHEY and CDR2 SMNVEV (reference sequence). This CDR3 comprises 15 residues.

The genes are TRBV28 and TRBJ2-7; 7 bases map to TRBD2. The CDR3 is 15 residues long. CDR1 is MDHEN, CDR2 SYDVKM, per germline. With 6 bases clipped from V and 0 bases from J, the junction kept 8 bases outside the gene matches. CDR3 bases: TGTGCCAGCAGGGGGGGGGACGGCCGCTCCTACGAGCAGTACTTC. Amino acids: CASRGGDGRSYEQYF.

The gene calls are TRBV30 and TRBJ1-3, with D unclear. Germline assignment: CDR1 GTSNPN and CDR2 SVGIG (reference sequence). The CDR3 is 12 residues long. Trimming left V 4 bases short and J 4 bases short, with 8 bases between. CDR3 in DNA: TGTGCCTGGATGTTCCAGGGAAACACCATATATTTT. Translated, it gives CAWMFQGNTIYF. Based on the CDR3 plus reference TRBV30 and TRBJ1-3, the full variable domain is SQTIHQWPATLVQPVGSPLSLECTVEGTSNPNLYWYRQAAGRGLQLLFYSVGIGQISSEVPQNLSASRPQDRQFILSSKKLLLSDSGFYLCAWMFQGNTIYFGEGSWLTVV.

The chain carries TRBV3-1 (or the pseudogene TRBV3-2) and TRBJ2-7; no reliable D call. Trimming took off 0 bases at V and 0 bases at J, with 6 bases between the two ends. The CDR3 sequence is 14 residues long. Germline V gene sequence: CDR1 LGHDT, CDR2 YNNKEL (reference sequence). The chain's CDR3 is CASSQEGNSYEQYF. In DNA, the CDR3 is TGTGCCAGCAGCCAAGAGGGCAACTCCTACGAGCAGTACTTC.

The chain joins TRBV10-3 to TRBJ2-1; weak D call: TRBD1 (5 bases). The V end lost 10 bases, the J end lost 6 bases, and 16 bases lay between the germline ends. CDR1 is ENHRY and CDR2 is SYGVKD in the germline V gene. This CDR3 region has 13 residues. Written as DNA, the CDR3 is TGTGCCACCCTACCCCAGGGTGGCAATGAGCAGTTCTTC. It encodes CATLPQGGNEQFF.

Written as DNA, the CDR3 is TGTGCCAGCAGTTACGGAGGCGGTGGCGGGGAGCTGTTTTTT. Translated, it gives CASSYGGGGGELFF. The genes are TRBV6-6 and TRBJ2-2; D is perhaps TRBD2 (5 bases). The germline CDR1 and CDR2 sequences are MNHNY and SVGAGI (reference sequence). Deletions cut 2 bases from V and 7 bases from J, with 11 bases between. The CDR3 is 14 residues long.

The V call is TRBV6-5, the J call TRBJ2-1, with no clear D. The CDR3 runs to 16 residues. CDR1 and CDR2 (germline): MNHEY, SVGAGI. Trimming cost V 0 bases and J 4 bases, with 13 bases left between them. In DNA form, the CDR3 reads TGTGCCAGCAGTTACTCCGTACGACTTAATTACAATGAGCAGTTCTTC. It is translated as CASSYSVRLNYNEQFF.

Here the CDR3 reads CASSRTGAEAFF. The DNA of the CDR3 is TGTGCCAGCAGCCGAACAGGGGCTGAAGCTTTCTTT. V is TRBV5-4 and J is TRBJ1-1, with TRBD1 matching 7 bases. The CDR3 has 12 amino acids. V gave up 4 bases and J gave up 6 bases; unmatched junction bases: 3. CDR1 is SGHNT, CDR2 YYREEE, per germline (reference sequence).

The chain links TRBV27 to TRBJ2-1; perhaps TRBD2 as D (5 bases). The CDR3 is 13 amino acids. Trimming removed 3 bases from V and 7 bases from J, with 10 bases in between. Germline V gives CDR1 MNHEY, CDR2 SMNVEV (reference sequence). CDR3 coding DNA: TGTGCCAGCAGTTTTACTAGAGCAAATGAGCAGTTCTTC. Translation: CASSFTRANEQFF.

V usage is TRBV7-2 and J usage is TRBJ2-5; D not certain. With 2 bases removed from V and 1 base from J, the gap between germline ends came to 5 bases. The CDR3 extends over 13 amino acids. Germline V gene sequence: CDR1 SGHTA, CDR2 FQGNSA. CDR3 protein: CASSLQIQETQYF. For the CDR3, the DNA is TGTGCCAGCAGCTTACAGATCCAAGAGACCCAGTACTTC. The complete variable domain, with remaining parts taken from reference TRBV7-2 and TRBJ2-5, reads GAGVSQSPSNKVTEKGKDVELRCDPISGHTALYWYRQSLGQGLEFLIYFQGNSAPDKSGLPSDRFSAERTGGSVSTLTIQRTQQEDSAVYLCASSLQIQETQYFGPGTRLLVL.

The chain couples TRBV21-1 to TRBJ2-1; no check of the table's D call, TRBD2, against the DNA was made. TRBV21-1 is classified as a pseudogene. The CDR3 totals 17 residues. CDR3 sequence (DNA): TGTGCCAGCAGCAAAGAGAAGGGGGGGTCGACCTACAATGAGCAGTTCTTC. Translated, it gives CASSKEKGGSTYNEQFF.

The V and J genes are TRBV5-5 and TRBJ2-1, with 8 bases aligning to TRBD2. This CDR3 comprises 14 residues. The germline CDR1 and CDR2 sequences are SGHKS and YYEKEE (reference sequence). After removal of 0 bases from V and 6 bases from J, the junction contained 2 bases not matched to a gene. CDR3 sequence (DNA): TGTGCCAGCAGCTTGGTAGGGACTAGCAATGAGCAGTTCTTC. Translating gives CASSLVGTSNEQFF.

The chain joins TRBV18 to TRBJ1-3; D uncertain. Looked up from germline, CDR1 is KGHSH and CDR2 is LQKENI. The CDR3 runs to 16 residues. V was pared by 4 bases and J by 2 bases, with 15 bases between. The CDR3 here is CASSREAFTAGNTIYF. CDR3 nucleotide sequence: TGTGCCAGCTCACGAGAAGCATTCACGGCTGGAAACACCATATATTTT.

The chain couples TRBV30 to TRBJ1-1; 7 bases align to TRBD1. From germline, CDR1 is GTSNPN and CDR2 SVGIG (reference sequence). The trim removed 0 bases at V and 8 bases at J, leaving 3 bases unmatched. The CDR3 extends over 12 amino acids. CDR3 protein: CAWSVGGWEAFF. The CDR3 nucleotides read TGTGCCTGGAGTGTAGGGGGCTGGGAAGCTTTCTTT.

This chain connects TRBV10-1 to TRBJ2-3; 8 bases map to TRBD1. The CDR3 loop spans 16 amino acids. Germline CDR1 WNHNN, CDR2 SYGVQD (reference sequence). V was clipped by 5 bases and J by 2 bases; unmatched bases: 9. CDR3 residues: CASSHVSGQDTDTQYF. DNA for the CDR3: TGCGCCAGCAGTCATGTGTCGGGACAGGACACAGATACGCAGTATTTT.

The chain combines TRBV7-9 with TRBJ1-1, with TRBD1 matching over 11 bases. CDR3 length: 14 residues. The V and J ends lost 5 bases and 3 bases, in that order; junction bases with no gene match: 2. Per germline, CDR1 SEHNR and CDR2 FQNEAQ (reference sequence). CDR3 sequence (DNA): TGTGCCAGCAGCCCGGGACAGGGGGACACTGAAGCTTTCTTT. This translates into CASSPGQGDTEAFF.